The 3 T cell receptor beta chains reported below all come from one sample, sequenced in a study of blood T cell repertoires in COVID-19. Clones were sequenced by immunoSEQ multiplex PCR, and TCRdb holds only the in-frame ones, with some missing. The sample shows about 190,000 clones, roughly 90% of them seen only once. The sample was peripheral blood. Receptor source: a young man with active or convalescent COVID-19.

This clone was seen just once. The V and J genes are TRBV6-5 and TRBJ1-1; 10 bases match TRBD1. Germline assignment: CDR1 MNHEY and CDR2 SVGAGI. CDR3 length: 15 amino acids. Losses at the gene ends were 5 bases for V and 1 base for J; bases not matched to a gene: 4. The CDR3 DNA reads TGTGCCAGCAGTACTTGGACAGGGGGGAACACTGAAGCTTTCTTT. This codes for CASSTWTGGNTEAFF.

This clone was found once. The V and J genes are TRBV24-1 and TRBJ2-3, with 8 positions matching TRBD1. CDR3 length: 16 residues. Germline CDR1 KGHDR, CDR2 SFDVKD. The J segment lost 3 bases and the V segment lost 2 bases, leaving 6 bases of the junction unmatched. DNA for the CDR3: TGTGCCACCAGTGATTCCGGGACAGGACGTACAGATACGCAGTATTTT. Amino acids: CATSDSGTGRTDTQYF.

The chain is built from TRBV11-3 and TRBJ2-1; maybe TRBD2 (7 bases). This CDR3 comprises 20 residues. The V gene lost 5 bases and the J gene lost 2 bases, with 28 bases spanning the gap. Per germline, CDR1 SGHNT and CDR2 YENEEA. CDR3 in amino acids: CASSARETRGPQRPYNEQFF. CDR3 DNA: TGTGCCAGCAGCGCCCGAGAGACGCGGGGGCCCCAGCGCCCCTACAATGAGCAGTTCTTC.